This T cell receptor (beta chain) comes out of a study of shared clonotypes between healthy human individuals (dated by TCRdb to 2020 to 2021). With regard to the full study: The cohort comprised a couple of women and three men aged 18 to 49 years. To increase sequencing depth and limit assay-specific biases, TCR repertoire library preparation and sequencing were carried out by different laboratories using diverse techniques. Per donor, leukapheresis produced somewhere between about 0.94 and 10 billion PBMCs. For each donor, three plates each were used for CD4 naive and CD4 memory, two plates were used for CD8 naive, and one plate was used for CD8 memory. To estimate repertoire size and how much clonotypes are shared between individuals, the study performed deep sequencing of blood TCR repertoires from roughly five healthy adults.

Using the deep immunoSEQ assay, TCR CDR3 regions were amplified from genomic DNA by multiplex PCR. Extracted genomic DNA from each cell subset was distributed evenly across all wells of several immunoSEQ 96-well plates, and each plate was treated as a replicate. Each replicate PCR for sorted subsets received around 0.2 ug genomic DNA, equal to 28,000 or so T cell genomes. Purified libraries were quantified with a Qubit 3.0 fluorometer, sized on a Bioanalyzer 2100, and re-quantified with the KAPA Library Quantification kit. A separate single-read 150-cycle Illumina NextSeq 550 flow cell was used to sequence each immunoSEQ 96-well plate. Per the source publication's procedure: The immunoSEQ output contained only junctional sequences without quality scores, so filtering could not match that applied to full-length reads. To assign V/J genes and CDR3, sequences were annotated using PyIR, a Python wrapper for IgBLAST v1.9, with IMGT germline references. Reads were filtered out if the reads had weak V/J assignments (E-value above 1e-6), no CDR3, stop codons, out-of-frame junctions, or ambiguous translated residues. V3J clonotypes were defined as sequences sharing an identical inferred V gene, J gene, and CDR3 amino acid sequence. Percentage overlap between repertoires was calculated by dividing the number of shared unique clonotypes by the size of the smaller repertoire. Repertoire richness was assessed with RTK rarefaction, the Chao1 estimator, and Recon v2.1 estimates of unobserved clonotypes. For all TCRbeta clonotypes obtained by the gDNA method from four donors, generation probabilities were computed with OLGA. TCRdb took this table from immuneACCESS and kept in-frame rearrangements with V and J called. Such tables lack part of the clones; where checked against another copy, unresolved V genes explain under half of the gap, and the rest is unexplained. V and J calls and clone size are as listed in that table; D and trimming were resolved from the DNA. A total of about 2.2 million clones appear in this sample, 93% of them only once. Roughly 1.7% of the sample rests with the top ten.

Looking up the germline V gene (reference sequence) yields CDR1 SEHNR and CDR2 FQNEAQ. The trim is 1 base for V and 5 bases for J, with a gap of 16 bases between the germline ends. The CDR3, cysteine through phenylalanine, is 16 amino acids long. Only the CDR3 portion is preserved as DNA: 48 bases, with reading frame beginning at the first base. Beyond this particular receptor, the publication reports: Across several donors, roughly 5.1% of naive CD4, over 3% of naive CD8, approximately 2.5% of memory CD4, and under 0.45% of memory CD8 clonotypes were shared. The small number of donors limited the genetic and exposure-history diversity represented. Estimated clonotype richness was generally larger for naive than for memory subsets. Incomplete sequencing was indicated by rarefaction of sorted-subset datasets, despite the large sequencing depth. Pairwise subsampling indicated that sequencing depth was expected to affect the degree of clonotype sharing among donors. Sampling was restricted to blood, and TCR repertoires in tissues likely differ from the TCR repertoires found in blood. Compared with non-shared clonotypes, clonotypes shared by all four sorted-subset donors had higher generation probabilities.

Note on this clone: It lacks a known antigen. There are no base qualities to consult, and no much larger clone falls within one base.

CD8 naive samples were obtained by positive selection for CCR7 among CD45RO-negative cells, yielding a CD45RA+CCR7+ population from which TemRA cells were excluded. The donors were healthy, HIV-negative adults with no recently reported acute infections or vaccinations. Every donor was a Caucasian adult living in Nashville, Tennessee, USA. Blood was obtained by leukapheresis, after which PBMCs were separated by Ficoll-Histopaque density gradient centrifugation and cryopreserved in liquid nitrogen vapor phase. Analytical flow cytometry was used to check the purity and quantity of every magnetically sorted T cell population. From each sorted fraction, genomic DNA was isolated and quantified by UV absorbance on a Nanodrop 2000c.

Source material: naive CD8+ T cells from PBMCs. This specimen's cell subset or site label, per the study, means: CD45RA+CCR7+. Here the chain combines TRBV7-9 and TRBJ2-3; the D segment cannot be called with confidence. The clonotype originates from a man aged 18 to 29 in good health. Some clones in this sample may be carry-over from other donors' samples. The nucleotides are TGTGCCAGCAGCTTAGAACACGGTGGGGTGCGAGATACGCAGTATTTT. The resulting protein is CASSLEHGGVRDTQYF.